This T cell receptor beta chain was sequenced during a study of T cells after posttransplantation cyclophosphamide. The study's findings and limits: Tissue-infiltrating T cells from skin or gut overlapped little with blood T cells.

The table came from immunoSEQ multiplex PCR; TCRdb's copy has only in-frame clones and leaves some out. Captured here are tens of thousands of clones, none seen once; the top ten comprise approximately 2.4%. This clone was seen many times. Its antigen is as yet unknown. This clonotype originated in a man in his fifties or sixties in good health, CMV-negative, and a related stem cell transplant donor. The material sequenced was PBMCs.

CDR3: CASSNGWGRVNTEAFF. CDR3 nucleotide sequence: TGTGCCAGCAGTAATGGCTGGGGCAGGGTGAACACTGAAGCTTTCTTT. The gene calls are TRBV25-1 and TRBJ1-1, with D possibly being TRBD1 (5 bases). Germline V lookup: CDR1 MGHDK, CDR2 SYGVNS. Trimming cost V 5 bases and J 0 bases, with 16 bases left between them. The CDR3 has 16 amino acids.